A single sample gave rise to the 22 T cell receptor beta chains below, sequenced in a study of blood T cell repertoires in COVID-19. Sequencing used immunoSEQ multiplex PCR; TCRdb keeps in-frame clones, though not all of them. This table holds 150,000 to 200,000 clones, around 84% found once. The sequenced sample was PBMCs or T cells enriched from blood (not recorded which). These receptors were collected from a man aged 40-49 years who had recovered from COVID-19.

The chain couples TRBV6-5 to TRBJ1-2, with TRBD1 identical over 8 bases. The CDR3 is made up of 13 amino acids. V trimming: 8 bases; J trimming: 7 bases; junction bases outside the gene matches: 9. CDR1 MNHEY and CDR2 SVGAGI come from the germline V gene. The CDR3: CASDRDRISGYTF. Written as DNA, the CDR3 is TGTGCCAGCGACCGGGACAGGATCAGTGGCTACACCTTC.

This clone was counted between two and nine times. In DNA form, the CDR3 reads TGTGCCAGCAGCTTAGTCGGCAGGGGGCTTACTCGTAACACTGAAGCTTTCTTT. Amino acid sequence: CASSLVGRGLTRNTEAFF. J is TRBJ1-1 and V is TRBV7-9; 8 bases agree with TRBD1. Per the germline V gene, CDR1 is SEHNR and CDR2 is FQNEAQ (reference sequence). V lost 1 base to trimming and J lost 2 bases; unmatched junction nucleotides: 12. This CDR3 has 18 residues.

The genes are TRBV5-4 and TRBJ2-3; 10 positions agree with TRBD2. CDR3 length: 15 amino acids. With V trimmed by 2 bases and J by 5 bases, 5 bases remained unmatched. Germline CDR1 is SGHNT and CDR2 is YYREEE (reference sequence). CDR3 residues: CASSFKRGGEDTQYF. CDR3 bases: TGTGCCAGCAGCTTTAAGCGGGGGGGGGAAGATACGCAGTATTTT.

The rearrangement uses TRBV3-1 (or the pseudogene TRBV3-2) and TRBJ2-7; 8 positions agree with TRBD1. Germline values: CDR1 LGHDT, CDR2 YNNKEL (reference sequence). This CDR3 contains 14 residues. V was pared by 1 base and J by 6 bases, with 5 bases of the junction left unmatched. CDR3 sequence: CASSQVAGGSEQYF. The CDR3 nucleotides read TGTGCCAGCAGCCAAGTTGCAGGGGGCTCCGAGCAGTACTTC.

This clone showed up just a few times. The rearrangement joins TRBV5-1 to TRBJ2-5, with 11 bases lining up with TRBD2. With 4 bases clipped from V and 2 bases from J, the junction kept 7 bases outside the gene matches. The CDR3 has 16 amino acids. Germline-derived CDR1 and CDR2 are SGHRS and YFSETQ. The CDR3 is CASSLSGGAGQETQYF. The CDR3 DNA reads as TGCGCCAGCAGCCTTAGCGGGGGGGCCGGGCAAGAGACCCAGTACTTC.

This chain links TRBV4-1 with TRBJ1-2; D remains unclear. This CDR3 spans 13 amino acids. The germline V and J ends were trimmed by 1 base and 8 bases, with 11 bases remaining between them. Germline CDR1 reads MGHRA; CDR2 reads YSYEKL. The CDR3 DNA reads TGCGCCAGCAGCCAAGTTCGGGGAGGGGGCTACACCTTC. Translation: CASSQVRGGGYTF.

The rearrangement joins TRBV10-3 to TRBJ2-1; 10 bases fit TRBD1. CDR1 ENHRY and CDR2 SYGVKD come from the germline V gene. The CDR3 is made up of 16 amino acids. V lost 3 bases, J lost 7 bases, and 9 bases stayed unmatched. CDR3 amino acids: CAISDPTGGRVNEQFF. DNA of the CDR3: TGTGCCATCAGTGACCCGACAGGGGGCAGGGTGAATGAGCAGTTCTTC.

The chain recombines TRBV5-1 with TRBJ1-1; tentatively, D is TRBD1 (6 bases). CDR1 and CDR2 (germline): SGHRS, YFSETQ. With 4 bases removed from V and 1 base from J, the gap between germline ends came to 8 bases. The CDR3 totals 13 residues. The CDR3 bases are TGCGCCAGCAGCGTGGGACAGAACACTGAAGCTTTCTTT. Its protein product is CASSVGQNTEAFF.

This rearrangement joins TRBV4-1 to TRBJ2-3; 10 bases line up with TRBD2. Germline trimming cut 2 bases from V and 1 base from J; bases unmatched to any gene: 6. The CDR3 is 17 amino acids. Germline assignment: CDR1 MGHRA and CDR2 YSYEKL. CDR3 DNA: TGCGCCAGCAGCCAACCCTTCCTAGCGGGGGGCACAGATACGCAGTATTTT. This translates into CASSQPFLAGGTDTQYF.

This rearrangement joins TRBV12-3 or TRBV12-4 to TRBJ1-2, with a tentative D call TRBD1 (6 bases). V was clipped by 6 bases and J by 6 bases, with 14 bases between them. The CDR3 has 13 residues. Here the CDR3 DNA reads TGTGCCAGCAGCTCGACAGGTCGCCATGGCTACACCTTC. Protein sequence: CASSSTGRHGYTF.

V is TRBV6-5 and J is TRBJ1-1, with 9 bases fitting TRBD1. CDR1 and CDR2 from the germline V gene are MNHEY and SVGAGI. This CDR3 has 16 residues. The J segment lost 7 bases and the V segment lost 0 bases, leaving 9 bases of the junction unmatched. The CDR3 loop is CASSYSRTGGFVEAFF. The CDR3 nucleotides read TGTGCCAGCAGTTACTCGCGCACAGGGGGCTTTGTTGAAGCTTTCTTT.

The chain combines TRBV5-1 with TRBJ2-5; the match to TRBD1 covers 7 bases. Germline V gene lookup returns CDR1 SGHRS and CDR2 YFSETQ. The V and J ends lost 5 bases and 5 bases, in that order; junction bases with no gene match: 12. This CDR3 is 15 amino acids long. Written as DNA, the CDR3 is TGCGCCAGCAGTGTTGGAATGACAGGGATTGAGACCCAGTACTTC. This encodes CASSVGMTGIETQYF.

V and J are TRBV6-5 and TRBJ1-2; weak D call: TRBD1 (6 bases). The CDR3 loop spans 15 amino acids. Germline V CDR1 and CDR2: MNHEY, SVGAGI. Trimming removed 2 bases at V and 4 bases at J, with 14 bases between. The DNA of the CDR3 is TGTGCCAGCAGTTACACCCAGGGGAGCCTCTATGGCTACACCTTC. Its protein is CASSYTQGSLYGYTF.

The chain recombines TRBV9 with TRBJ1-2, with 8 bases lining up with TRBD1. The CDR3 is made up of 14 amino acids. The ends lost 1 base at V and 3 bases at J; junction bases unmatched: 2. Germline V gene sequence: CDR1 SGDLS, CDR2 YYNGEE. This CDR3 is CASSVTGGDYGYTF. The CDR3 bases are TGTGCCAGCAGCGTAACAGGGGGGGACTATGGCTACACCTTC.

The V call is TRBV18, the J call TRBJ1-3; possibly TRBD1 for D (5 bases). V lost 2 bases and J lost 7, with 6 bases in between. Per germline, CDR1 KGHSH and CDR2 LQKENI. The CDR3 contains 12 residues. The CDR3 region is CASSPGGNTIYF. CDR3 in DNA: TGTGCCAGCTCACCAGGGGGGAACACCATATATTTT.

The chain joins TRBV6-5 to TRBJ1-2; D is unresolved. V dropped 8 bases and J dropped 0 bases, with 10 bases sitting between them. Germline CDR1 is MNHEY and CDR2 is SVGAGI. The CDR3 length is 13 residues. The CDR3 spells CASGSAANYGYTF. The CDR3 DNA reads TGTGCCAGCGGATCAGCGGCTAACTATGGCTACACCTTC.

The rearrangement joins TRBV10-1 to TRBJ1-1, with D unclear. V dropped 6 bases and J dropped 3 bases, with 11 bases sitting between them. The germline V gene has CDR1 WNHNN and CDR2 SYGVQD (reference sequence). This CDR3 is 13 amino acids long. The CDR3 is CASRAGRDTEAFF. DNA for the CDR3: TGCGCCAGCAGGGCGGGGAGGGACACTGAAGCTTTCTTT.

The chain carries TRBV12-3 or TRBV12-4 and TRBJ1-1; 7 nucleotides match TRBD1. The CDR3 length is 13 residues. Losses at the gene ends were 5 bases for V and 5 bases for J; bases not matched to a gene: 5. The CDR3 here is CASSEQGRTEAFF. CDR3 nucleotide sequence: TGTGCCAGCAGTGAACAGGGGAGGACTGAAGCTTTCTTT.

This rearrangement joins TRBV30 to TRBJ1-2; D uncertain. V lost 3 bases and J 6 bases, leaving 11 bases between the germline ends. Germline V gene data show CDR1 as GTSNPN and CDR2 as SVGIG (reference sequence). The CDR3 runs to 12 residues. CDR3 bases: TGTGCCTGGAGCCGGCAGGTGGATGGCTACACCTTC. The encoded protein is CAWSRQVDGYTF.

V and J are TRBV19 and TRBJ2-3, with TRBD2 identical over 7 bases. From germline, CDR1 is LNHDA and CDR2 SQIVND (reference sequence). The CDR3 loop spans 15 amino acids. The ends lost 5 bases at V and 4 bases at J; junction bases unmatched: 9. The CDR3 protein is CASSASGAVADTQYF. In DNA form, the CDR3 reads TGTGCCAGTAGTGCCAGCGGGGCTGTCGCAGATACGCAGTATTTT. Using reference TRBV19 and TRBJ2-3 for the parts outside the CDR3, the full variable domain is DGGITQSPKYLFRKEGQNVTLSCEQNLNHDAMYWYRQDPGQGLRLIYYSQIVNDFQKGDIAEGYSVSREKKESFPLTVTSAQKNPTAFYLCASSASGAVADTQYFGPGTRLTVL.

CDR3 nucleotides: TGTGCCAGCAGCCTTATGAGACAGGGGAGGGGTAATGAAAAACTGTTTTTT. It codes for CASSLMRQGRGNEKLFF. The chain employs TRBV14 and TRBJ1-4, with 8 bases aligning to TRBD1. There are 17 residues in the CDR3. J lost 4 bases, V lost 4 bases, and 11 bases had no gene match. Germline CDR1 and CDR2: SGHDN and FVKESK.

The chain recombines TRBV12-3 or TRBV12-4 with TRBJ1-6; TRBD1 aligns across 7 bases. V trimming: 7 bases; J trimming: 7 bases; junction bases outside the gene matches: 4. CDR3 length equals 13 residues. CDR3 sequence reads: CASTGQWNSPLHF. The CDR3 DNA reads TGTGCCAGCACGGGACAGTGGAATTCACCCCTCCACTTT.